The text below deals with one T cell receptor beta chain. This clone occurred once. There is no known antigen for this receptor. No base quality information exists; no much larger clone differs at one position. Enrolling through a virtual design, the prospective study's participants ranged in age from roughly 18 to 90 years and lived across 20 to 30 United States geographic areas. To assign participants to cohorts, the prospective study relied on clinical history that participants themselves reported in a screening survey and a study questionnaire. In the prospective study, whole blood, serum and a nasopharyngeal or oropharyngeal swab were collected from each participant by mobile phlebotomists. Participants in the prospective study had the option to provide additional blood draws and questionnaires over a 2-month period. Blood samples from the prospective study were shipped frozen or at room temperature prior to DNA extraction.

This entry comes from a study of blood T cell repertoires in COVID-19 (TCRdb year 2020). For the study in its entirety: Collaborator samples came from the United States, Italy and Spain and covered acute and convalescent phases of COVID-19. The prospective study material was composed of cDNA or gDNA derived from T cells, B-cell-depleted T cells, or PBMCs. Subjects who had been exposed to COVID-19, were actively infected with it, or had recovered from it provided the deeply sampled blood TCRbeta repertoires that made up the dataset. The repertoires were released in a freely available public database intended as a resource for research on the immune response to SARS-CoV-2. The samples were drawn from two sources: the first 160 participants of the ongoing ImmuneRACE study, and 1,200 or so subjects contributed by 6 global collaborators. A de-identified subject ID, COVID-19 status, age in years and sex were almost always included in the sample metadata. HLA class I and class II types, where available, came from metadata supplied by the sample provider rather than from assay-based typing.

Results and caveats for the whole study, not just this receptor: The quantity of clinical and demographic metadata differed by source and by participant and was supplied without curation.

Spanning cysteine to phenylalanine, the CDR3 consists of 13 amino acids. Kept here is only the CDR3 DNA, which spans 39 bases and is read in frame from base 1. From a lookup of the germline V gene, CDR1 and CDR2 are SGHRS and YFSETQ. V is shortened by 3 bases, J by 3 bases, and the region joining them spans 10 bases. TCRbeta CDR3 regions were amplified from genomic DNA by means of the immunoSEQ Assay, a bias-controlled multiplex PCR. On the authors' methods: The number of nucleated cells in each sample was estimated from the amplification of reference gene primers within the assay. To quantify the absolute abundance of each unique TCRbeta CDR3 rearrangement, sequence reads were collapsed and filtered. For each sample, productive Simpson clonality was calculated as the square root of Simpson's diversity index over productive rearrangements. As stored in TCRdb, this immuneACCESS dataset retains in-frame rearrangements with V and J assigned. A fraction of the clones does not appear; measured against another copy, unresolved V genes explain less than half of the discrepancy, and the remainder lacks a known reason. V and J calls plus clone size are reproduced from that table; the DNA served to infer D and trimming. This sample has about 220,000 clones in its table, and approximately 86% of those were observed once. The biggest ten clones account for about 15% of the sample.

The clonotype comes from a woman aged 45-65 years with acute COVID-19. The source material was PBMCs or T cells enriched from blood (not recorded which). The receptor chain draws on TRBV5-1 and TRBJ2-7; a weak D assignment points to TRBD1 (6 bases agree). The CDR3: CASSSRGHYEQYF. The DNA sequence is as follows: TGCGCCAGCAGCTCGAGGGGACACTACGAGCAGTACTTC.